A single sample gave rise to the 17 T cell receptor beta chains below, sequenced in a study of blood T cell repertoires in COVID-19. TCRdb's table, derived via immunoSEQ multiplex PCR, lists solely in-frame clones and lacks some. The sample carries roughly 200,000 clones, more than 85% recorded once. Sequenced input: peripheral blood. All receptors derive from a woman in her forties or fifties with COVID-19, enrolled during active disease.

The CDR3 DNA sequence: TGTGCCAGTCTTCGCTTGGGAGTCTCCTACGAGCAGTACGTC. It specifies CASLRLGVSYEQYV. The rearrangement uses TRBV5-6 and TRBJ2-7; possible D gene TRBD2, 5 bases. Germline CDR1 is SGHDT and CDR2 is YYEEEE. With 8 bases removed from V and 0 bases from J, the gap between germline ends came to 15 bases. This CDR3 contains 14 residues.

The genes are TRBV19 and TRBJ1-2; 8 bases align to TRBD1. Germline V gene lookup returns CDR1 LNHDA and CDR2 SQIVND (reference sequence). This CDR3 is 12 amino acids long. The ends lost 6 bases at V and 8 bases at J; junction bases unmatched: 5. The CDR3 coding sequence is TGTGCCAGTAGGGACAGGGAGGAAGGCTACACCTTC. Translation gives CASRDREEGYTF.

The genes are TRBV7-8 and TRBJ2-2, with D perhaps TRBD1 (6 bases). CDR3 length equals 14 residues. V was trimmed by 8 bases and J by 6 bases, leaving 16 bases between them. In germline, CDR1 is SGHVS, CDR2 FQNEAQ. CDR3 in amino acids: CASSYRDNPGELFF. The CDR3 nucleotides read TGTGCCAGCTCCTACCGGGACAATCCCGGGGAGCTGTTTTTT.

On this clone: The identical CDR3 is also encoded by other nucleotide sequences in the sample. The rearrangement uses TRBV7-2 and TRBJ2-3; 8 bases line up with TRBD1. This CDR3 has 15 amino acids. With 1 base clipped from V and 3 bases from J, the junction kept 3 bases outside the gene matches. CDR1 SGHTA and CDR2 FQGNSA come from the germline V gene. CDR3: CASSLGTGRTDTQYF. In nucleotides, the CDR3 is TGTGCCAGCAGCTTAGGGACAGGGAGGACAGATACGCAGTATTTT. Drawing the rest from reference TRBV7-2 and TRBJ2-3, the complete variable domain is GAGVSQSPSNKVTEKGKDVELRCDPISGHTALYWYRQSLGQGLEFLIYFQGNSAPDKSGLPSDRFSAERTGGSVSTLTIQRTQQEDSAVYLCASSLGTGRTDTQYFGPGTRLTVL.

CDR3 DNA sequence: TGTGCCAGCAGTTACACTAGCGGGCCCACAGATACGCAGTATTTT. Its translation is CASSYTSGPTDTQYF. The chain uses TRBV28 and TRBJ2-3, with 9 bases fitting TRBD2. Germline V gives CDR1 MDHEN, CDR2 SYDVKM. V was pared by 4 bases and J by 2 bases, with 4 bases of the junction left unmatched. The CDR3 is 15 residues long.

This clone was seen more than once but under ten times. The J gene is TRBJ1-5, the V gene TRBV27; 11 positions agree with TRBD1. This CDR3 is 16 amino acids long. With 6 bases clipped from V and 6 bases from J, the junction kept 10 bases outside the gene matches. Germline-derived CDR1 and CDR2 are MNHEY and SMNVEV (reference sequence). In nucleotides, the CDR3 is TGTGCCAGCAGGCCTCTGGGGACAGGGGGGGGTCAGCCCCAGCATTTT. Its translation is CASRPLGTGGGQPQHF.

This clone was detected once. This sequence joins TRBV25-1 and TRBJ2-2, with unresolved D. Germline CDR1 and CDR2: MGHDK and SYGVNS. Trimming removed 6 bases from V and 7 bases from J, with 12 bases in between. CDR3 size: 13 residues. The CDR3 sequence is CASREPGHGELFF. The CDR3 region has the DNA TGTGCCAGCAGAGAGCCGGGTCACGGGGAGCTGTTTTTT.

V and J are TRBV5-6 and TRBJ2-7, with TRBD1 matching over 7 bases. CDR3 length: 14 residues. Germline V lookup: CDR1 SGHDT, CDR2 YYEEEE. Trimming removed 0 bases from V and 6 bases from J; junction bases left unmatched: 6. The CDR3 here is CASSLERGRIEQYV. Written as DNA, the CDR3 is TGTGCCAGCAGCTTGGAGAGGGGGCGGATCGAGCAGTACGTC.

The genes are TRBV6-2 or TRBV6-3 and TRBJ1-6, with TRBD1 matching 8 bases. Germline assignment: CDR1 MNHEY and CDR2 SVGEGT. J was trimmed by 10 bases and V by 0 bases; bases with no gene match: 5. The CDR3 contains 15 residues. The CDR3 region is CASSYSRQGRSPLHF. Written as DNA, the CDR3 is TGTGCCAGCAGTTACTCAAGACAGGGGCGGTCACCCCTCCACTTT.

This chain joins TRBV7-8 and TRBJ1-2; 7 bases line up with TRBD1. The CDR3 is made up of 16 amino acids. Germline CDR1 is SGHVS and CDR2 is FQNEAQ. The trim removed 0 bases at V and 3 bases at J, leaving 7 bases unmatched. The CDR3 bases are TGTGCCAGCAGCTTAGCCCGAACAGGGGAAGACTATGGCTACACCTTC. Translated, it gives CASSLARTGEDYGYTF.

V and J are TRBV10-3 and TRBJ2-1; the match to TRBD1 covers 9 bases. Losses at the gene ends were 10 bases for V and 10 bases for J; bases not matched to a gene: 14. Germline CDR1 ENHRY, CDR2 SYGVKD. The length of the CDR3 is 14 residues. CDR3 DNA sequence: TGTGCCACTTCCCGGGACAGGGATATAGGAGAGCAGTTCTTC. It specifies CATSRDRDIGEQFF.

The chain employs TRBV19 and TRBJ1-2; a possible D gene is TRBD1 (5 bases). Trimming stripped 8 bases from V and 3 bases from J, with 7 bases between. Germline CDR1 is LNHDA and CDR2 is SQIVND (reference sequence). The CDR3 has 11 residues. Here the CDR3 DNA reads TGTGCCAGTGAACAGGACTATGGCTACACCTTC. This encodes CASEQDYGYTF.

The chain combines TRBV19 with TRBJ2-3; no definite D call. The CDR3 totals 13 residues. Germline CDR1 LNHDA, CDR2 SQIVND (reference sequence). Trimming cost V 4 bases and J 3 bases, with 8 bases left between them. The CDR3 DNA follows: TGTGCCAGTAGTAATGGGCCGACAGATACGCAGTATTTT. Residues: CASSNGPTDTQYF.

V and J are TRBV7-2 and TRBJ2-1, with 15 bases matching TRBD2. J was trimmed by 6 bases and V by 5 bases; bases with no gene match: 5. The CDR3 sequence is 16 residues long. Germline V gene sequence: CDR1 SGHTA, CDR2 FQGNSA. The CDR3 DNA is TGTGCCAGCAGCCCCGGGACTAGCGGGGGGTCCAATGAGCAGTTCTTC. Translated, it gives CASSPGTSGGSNEQFF.

A remark on this clone: A read error may account for a junction end that differs from germline. The chain employs TRBV11-3 and TRBJ2-5; the D is unclear. The CDR3 has 13 amino acids. The germline V gene has CDR1 SGHNT and CDR2 YENEEA. The CDR3 sequence is CASSLEYLETQYF. For the CDR3, the DNA is TGTGCCAGCAGCCTAGAGTATTTGGAGACCCAGTACTTC.

The gene calls are TRBV7-9 and TRBJ1-2; 7 bases are shared with TRBD1. V lost 4 bases, J lost 2 bases, and 13 bases stayed unmatched. The CDR3 spans 17 residues. Germline V CDR1 and CDR2: SEHNR, FQNEAQ (reference sequence). The DNA of the CDR3 is TGTGCCAGCAGCTCCAACAGGGGTTTGATCGTAAACTATGGCTACACCTTC. The encoded protein is CASSSNRGLIVNYGYTF. Complete variable domain (other parts from reference TRBV7-9 and TRBJ1-2): DTGVSQNPRHKITKRGQNVTFRCDPISEHNRLYWYRQTLGQGPEFLTYFQNEAQLEKSRLLSDRFSAERPKGSFSTLEIQRTEQGDSAMYLCASSSNRGLIVNYGYTFGSGTRLTVV.

This clone showed up just once. The genes are TRBV11-2 and TRBJ2-2, with TRBD1 matching 10 bases. J was trimmed by 3 bases and V by 5 bases; bases with no gene match: 12. The CDR3 consists of 18 residues. Germline V CDR1 and CDR2: SGHAT, FQNNGV. The CDR3, as DNA: TGTGCCAGCAGCGTAGGATCCCCGGGACAGGGGCACACCGGGGAGCTGTTTTTT. Amino acids: CASSVGSPGQGHTGELFF.